Included here is one T cell receptor (beta chain) sequence, with context. Antigen unknown. The sample originates from a study of CXCR3-negative and CXCR3-positive naive CD8 T cells. Study conclusions and caveats: Naive CXCR3-positive cells had TRB CDR3s more hydrophobic than those of CXCR3-negative naive cells.

CDR1 SGDLS and CDR2 YYNGEE come from the germline V gene. CDR3 size: 13 residues. UMI-labeled TRB cDNA libraries were prepared by 5' RACE. TCRdb reanalyzed the 5' RACE reads, giving one entry per CDR3 protein sequence and no DNA. The sample totals 150,000 to 180,000 distinct CDR3 sequences; its top ten clones hold nearly 0.5%. The J gene is TRBJ1-3, the V gene TRBV9. The source of this sequence is a human donor in good health. Some clones in this sample may be carry-over from other donors' samples. The sample taken for sequencing was naive CXCR3+ CD8+ T cells from blood. The subset here: CD45RO-CCR7+CD27+CD95- naive CD8+ T cells expressing CXCR3 (TNR3+). CDR3 protein: CASSVDEGNTIYF.